This T cell receptor (beta chain) was documented in a study of blood T cell repertoires in COVID-19. The CDR3 has 12 amino acids. V was cut by 2 bases and J by 5 bases, with 5 bases left in between. Here immunoSEQ multiplex PCR was the method, and the copy in TCRdb shows in-frame clones only, minus some. The data contain 250,000 to 300,000 clones, 85% to 90% of them singletons. This sequence was found in a woman aged 55-70 years with COVID-19, enrolled during active disease. Sequences were obtained from peripheral blood. This sequence joins TRBV12-3 or TRBV12-4 and TRBJ2-3; D is possibly TRBD1 (5 bases). Here the CDR3 DNA reads TGTGCCAGCAGTTTACAGGGAGATACGCAGTATTTT. It codes for CASSLQGDTQYF.